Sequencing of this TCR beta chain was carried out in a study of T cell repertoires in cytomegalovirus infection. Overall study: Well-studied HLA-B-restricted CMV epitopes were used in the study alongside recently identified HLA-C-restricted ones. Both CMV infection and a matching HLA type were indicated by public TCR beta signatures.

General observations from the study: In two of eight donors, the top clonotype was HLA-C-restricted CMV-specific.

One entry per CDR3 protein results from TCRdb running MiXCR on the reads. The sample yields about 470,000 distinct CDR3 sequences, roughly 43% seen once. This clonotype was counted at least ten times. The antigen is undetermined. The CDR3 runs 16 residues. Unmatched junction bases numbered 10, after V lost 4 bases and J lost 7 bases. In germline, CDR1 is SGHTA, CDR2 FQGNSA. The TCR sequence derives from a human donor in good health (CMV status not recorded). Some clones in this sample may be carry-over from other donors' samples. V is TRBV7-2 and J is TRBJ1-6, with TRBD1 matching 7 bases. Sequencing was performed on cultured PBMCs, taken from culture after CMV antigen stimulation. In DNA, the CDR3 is TGTGCCAGCAGCTCCCCAGGGGGAAGGGAGAATTCACCCCTCCACTTT. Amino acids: CASSSPGGRENSPLHF.